Described below is a single TCR beta chain sequence and its context. Because the CDR3 is missing its conserved closing phenylalanine or tryptophan, this is likely a read error. Based on clinical symptoms, serum thyroxine and TRAb, thyroid ultrasound and orbital computed tomography, diagnoses were reached. The sample is drawn from a study of T cells in Graves' hyperthyroidism and ophthalmopathy. CDR1 is SGHRS, CDR2 YFSETQ, per germline. This CDR3 has 9 residues. Trimming pared 3 bases from V and 11 bases from J, leaving 5 bases between. Template material for amplifying TCR beta CDR3 regions consisted of RNA transcripts. The study used the HTBI primer set for a first-round RT-PCR of the TCR CDR3. TCRdb recomputed calls from the multiplex PCR reads with MiXCR, one row per CDR3 protein. The sample records approximately 700,000 distinct CDR3 sequences, about 45% being singletons.

The clonotype was recovered from an adult man with Graves' disease, either hyperthyroidism or ophthalmopathy (not recorded which). This rearrangement joins TRBV5-1 to TRBJ1-1; D is uncertain. Sequenced sample: peripheral blood or thyroid tissue (not recorded which). The CDR3 region has the DNA TGCGCCAGCAGCTCGGGGGCTTTCTCT. It specifies CASSSGAFS.